The TCR beta chain described here comes from a study of blood T cells in healthy people across ages. This clonotype was counted only a few times. Per germline, CDR1 SNHLY and CDR2 FYNNEI. The CDR3 runs 11 residues. Trimming took 3 bases from V and 9 from J, leaving 8 bases between them. Then a second PCR, running about 6 to 12 cycles, was carried out with a sample-barcoded 5' primer and a J-beta primer mix. TCRdb re-derived calls from the 5' RACE reads in MiXCR, one entry per CDR3 protein. The data contain about 780,000 distinct CDR3 sequences, around 50% of them seen just once; the ten biggest clones take up less than 20%.

This receptor was identified in a man at least 80 years old in good health. This chain joins TRBV2 and TRBJ2-5; no clear D gene. The sample was blood. The CDR3 spells CASSDVWAQYF. The CDR3, as DNA: TGTGCCAGCAGTGATGTGTGGGCCCAGTACTTC.